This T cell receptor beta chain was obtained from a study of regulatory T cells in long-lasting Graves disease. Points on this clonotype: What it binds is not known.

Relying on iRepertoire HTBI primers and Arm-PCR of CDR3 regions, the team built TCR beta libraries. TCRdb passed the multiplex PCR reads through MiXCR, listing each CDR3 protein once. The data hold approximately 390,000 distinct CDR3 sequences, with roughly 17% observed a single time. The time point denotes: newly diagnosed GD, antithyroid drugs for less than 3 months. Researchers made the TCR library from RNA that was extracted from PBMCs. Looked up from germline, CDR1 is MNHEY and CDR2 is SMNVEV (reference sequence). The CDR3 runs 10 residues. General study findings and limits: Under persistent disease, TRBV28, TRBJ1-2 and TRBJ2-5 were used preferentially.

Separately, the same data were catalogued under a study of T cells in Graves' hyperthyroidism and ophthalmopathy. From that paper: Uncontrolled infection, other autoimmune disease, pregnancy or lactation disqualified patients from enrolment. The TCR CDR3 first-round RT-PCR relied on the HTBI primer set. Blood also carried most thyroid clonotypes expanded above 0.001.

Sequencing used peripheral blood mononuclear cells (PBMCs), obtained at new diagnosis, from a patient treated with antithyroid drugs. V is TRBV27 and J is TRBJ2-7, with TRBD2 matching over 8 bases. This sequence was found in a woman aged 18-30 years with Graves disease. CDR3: CVTSGYEQYF. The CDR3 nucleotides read TGTGTCACTAGCGGCTACGAGCAGTACTTC.